These 22 T cell receptor beta chains were all obtained from the same sample, sequenced in a study of control samples from healthy donors and cancer patients. Method: immunoSEQ multiplex PCR; TCRdb's copy keeps in-frame clones and lacks some. There are roughly 89,000 clones in the sample; 91% occur only once, and approximately 16% lies in the top ten. Specimen: blood. All receptors derive from a man aged 50-59 years in good health.

The chain employs TRBV6-5 and TRBJ1-5, with D possibly being TRBD1 (5 bases). Trimming pared 6 bases from V and 7 bases from J, leaving 13 bases between. Germline CDR1 MNHEY, CDR2 SVGAGI. The CDR3 spans 13 residues. The CDR3 nucleotides are TGTGCCAGCAGGAGGGCGAGGGGACAGCCCCAGCATTTT. Translated, it gives CASRRARGQPQHF.

This chain uses TRBV6-6 with TRBJ1-4; maybe TRBD1 (5 bases). The germline V gene encodes CDR1 MNHNY and CDR2 SVGAGI (reference sequence). The CDR3 consists of 13 residues. Trimming removed 5 bases at V and 8 bases at J, with 12 bases between. The CDR3 protein is CASSPPGEEKLFF. Here the CDR3 DNA reads TGTGCCAGCAGTCCCCCGGGGGAGGAAAAACTGTTTTTT.

J is TRBJ2-5 and V is TRBV29-1; D unclear. V lost 3 bases to trimming and J lost 1 base, with 6 bases between them. Per the germline V gene, CDR1 is SQVTM and CDR2 is ANQGSEA. The CDR3 spans 12 residues. DNA of the CDR3: TGCAGCGTTGACAACTTCCAAGAGACCCAGTACTTC. As protein: CSVDNFQETQYF.

The rearrangement links TRBV7-2 to TRBJ1-5; no definite D call. V shed 5 bases and J shed 2 bases, with 7 bases lying between them. The CDR3 spans 13 residues. Germline V lookup: CDR1 SGHTA, CDR2 FQGNSA. The CDR3 DNA reads TGTGCCAGCAGCATTGGGGGCAATCAGCCCCAGCATTTT. It specifies CASSIGGNQPQHF.

The chain recombines TRBV14 with TRBJ1-2, with no clear D. Germline-derived CDR1 and CDR2 are SGHDN and FVKESK. The length of the CDR3 is 14 residues. Trimming took off 3 bases at V and 4 bases at J, with 12 bases between the two ends. In DNA, the CDR3 is TGTGCCAGCAGCCATGACCAGGAGATCTATGGCTACACCTTC. It translates to CASSHDQEIYGYTF.

Details on this clone: Other nucleotide sequences from this sample produce the same CDR3. V usage is TRBV6-5 and J usage is TRBJ2-5, with 11 bases identical to TRBD1. From germline, CDR1 is MNHEY and CDR2 SVGAGI. The CDR3 is made up of 15 amino acids. V shed 2 bases and J 4 bases; nucleotides not matched to a gene: 3. DNA of the CDR3: TGTGCCAGCAGTTACAGTGGGACAGGGGGAGAGACCCAGTACTTC. This codes for CASSYSGTGGETQYF.

The chain couples TRBV15 to TRBJ1-5; 7 nucleotides align to TRBD1. V lost 7 bases and J lost 0; bases outside the gene matches: 3. The CDR3 consists of 14 residues. Per the germline V gene, CDR1 is LNHNV and CDR2 is YYDKDF (reference sequence). CDR3 protein: CATTPGGSNQPQHF. The CDR3 nucleotides read TGTGCCACCACCCCAGGGGGTAGCAATCAGCCCCAGCATTTT.

The V and J genes are TRBV18 and TRBJ2-3; the D is unclear. This CDR3 comprises 16 residues. The ends were cut back, 6 bases at V and 4 bases at J, with 20 bases in the middle. Germline V gene sequence: CDR1 KGHSH, CDR2 LQKENI. CDR3 in amino acids: CASSPIRATGPDTQYF. DNA for the CDR3: TGTGCCAGCTCGCCGATTCGGGCTACGGGTCCAGATACGCAGTATTTT.

The V call is TRBV5-1, the J call TRBJ1-1; perhaps TRBD1 as D (5 bases). The CDR3 has 16 amino acids. Trimming pared 4 bases from V and 4 bases from J, leaving 20 bases between. From germline, CDR1 is SGHRS and CDR2 YFSETQ. The CDR3 is CASSRTTRGTATEAFF. The CDR3 DNA sequence: TGCGCCAGCAGCCGAACAACAAGGGGAACGGCCACTGAAGCTTTCTTT.

This chain links TRBV3-1 (or the pseudogene TRBV3-2) with TRBJ2-3; D unresolved. The CDR3 has 12 residues. V lost 3 bases and J 3 bases, leaving 4 bases between the germline ends. Per the germline V gene, CDR1 is LGHDT and CDR2 is YNNKEL (reference sequence). This chain's CDR3 is CASSQRTDTQYF. The CDR3 region has the DNA TGTGCCAGCAGCCAGAGAACAGATACGCAGTATTTT.

This clone showed up just a few times. Within the sample, other DNA sequences also encode this same CDR3. This chain connects TRBV7-9 to TRBJ2-2, with D unresolved. This CDR3 comprises 12 residues. The ends were cut back, 3 bases at V and 6 bases at J, with 5 bases in the middle. Germline values: CDR1 SEHNR, CDR2 FQNEAQ (reference sequence). CDR3 in amino acids: CASSLSAGELFF. In DNA form, the CDR3 reads TGTGCCAGCAGCTTGTCCGCCGGGGAGCTGTTTTTT.

The chain is built from TRBV10-1 and TRBJ2-5; D call uncertain. This CDR3 has 12 amino acids. Trimming took 2 bases from V and 7 from J, leaving 8 bases between them. In germline, CDR1 is WNHNN, CDR2 SYGVQD (reference sequence). The CDR3, as DNA: TGCGCCAGCAGTGAGAATGTTGGGACCCAGTACTTC. Residues: CASSENVGTQYF.

The CDR3 is CASSFYRGPPEAFF. DNA of the CDR3: TGTGCCAGCAGCTTTTACAGGGGGCCCCCTGAAGCTTTCTTT. The chain combines TRBV7-2 with TRBJ1-1; TRBD1 agrees at 9 bases. Germline CDR1 is SGHTA and CDR2 is FQGNSA. This CDR3 is 14 amino acids long. J gave up 6 bases and V 3 bases, and 5 bases lay outside the gene matches.

The chain recombines TRBV11-2 with TRBJ1-1, with D possibly matching TRBD1 (6 bases). The CDR3 is made up of 14 amino acids. The V gene lost 3 bases and the J gene lost 6 bases, with 14 bases spanning the gap. Germline-derived CDR1 and CDR2 are SGHAT and FQNNGV. CDR3 residues: CASSFGVQGSEAFF. The CDR3, as DNA: TGTGCCAGCAGCTTTGGGGTACAGGGTTCTGAAGCTTTCTTT.

The chain links TRBV5-4 to TRBJ1-1; D is undetermined. Germline V gene lookup returns CDR1 SGHNT and CDR2 YYREEE (reference sequence). The CDR3 runs to 13 residues. Deletions cut 2 bases from V and 1 base from J, with 6 bases between. CDR3 in amino acids: CASSFGENTEAFF. CDR3 DNA sequence: TGTGCCAGCAGCTTCGGAGAGAACACTGAAGCTTTCTTT.

The rearrangement links TRBV2 to TRBJ2-7; TRBD2 matches at 9 bases. Looked up from germline, CDR1 is SNHLY and CDR2 is FYNNEI. V dropped 11 bases and J dropped 4; count of bases not matched to a gene: 12. This CDR3 has 14 residues. The CDR3 DNA follows: TGTGCCCGCAAAGGAGGCGGGGGGGCTTACGAGCAGTACTTC. Protein sequence: CARKGGGGAYEQYF.

The gene calls are TRBV19 and TRBJ1-2, with D unclear. CDR1 is LNHDA and CDR2 is SQIVND in the germline V gene (reference sequence). The CDR3 is made up of 13 amino acids. The V gene lost 5 bases and the J gene lost 3 bases, with 10 bases spanning the gap. For the CDR3, the DNA is TGTGCCAGTAGTGCCAGTTTTGACTATGGCTACACCTTC. Its translation is CASSASFDYGYTF.

The chain recombines TRBV2 with TRBJ1-6; 8 nucleotides align to TRBD1. With 5 bases clipped from V and 1 base from J, the junction kept 10 bases outside the gene matches. CDR3 length: 18 amino acids. Germline V lookup: CDR1 SNHLY, CDR2 FYNNEI. The CDR3 spells CASSLHGTGGSYNSPLHF. In DNA, the CDR3 is TGTGCCAGCAGTCTACACGGGACAGGAGGATCCTATAATTCACCCCTCCACTTT.

The gene calls are TRBV5-1 and TRBJ2-2; weak D call: TRBD1 (5 bases). This CDR3 contains 15 residues. V dropped 3 bases and J dropped 4 bases, with 13 bases sitting between them. CDR1 and CDR2 from the germline V gene are SGHRS and YFSETQ. CDR3 region: CASSSGRVGTGELFF. The CDR3 coding sequence is TGCGCCAGCAGCTCGGGCAGGGTTGGCACCGGGGAGCTGTTTTTT.

The chain uses TRBV5-1 and TRBJ1-2, with D perhaps TRBD1 (5 bases). Trimming removed 2 bases at V and 3 bases at J, with 11 bases between. CDR3 size: 14 residues. CDR1 SGHRS and CDR2 YFSETQ come from the germline V gene. Here the CDR3 DNA reads TGCGCCAGCAGCTTCTCGGCCAGGGACTATGGCTACACCTTC. Its translation: CASSFSARDYGYTF.

This chain joins TRBV25-1 and TRBJ1-2, with D tentatively TRBD1 (6 bases). The CDR3 contains 15 residues. Looked up from germline, CDR1 is MGHDK and CDR2 is SYGVNS. Trimming shortened V by 8 bases and J by 0 bases, and 16 bases separated the two germline ends. The CDR3 protein is CASQSGGAANYGYTF. The CDR3 nucleotides are TGTGCCAGCCAGTCCGGGGGCGCAGCTAACTATGGCTACACCTTC.

The V gene is TRBV10-1, the J gene TRBJ2-3, with no clear D. V was cut by 3 bases and J by 0 bases, with 7 bases left in between. CDR1 and CDR2 from the germline V gene are WNHNN and SYGVQD (reference sequence). This CDR3 is built from 14 residues. CDR3 DNA sequence: TGCGCCAGCAGTGAAACAAGGAGCACAGATACGCAGTATTTT. Its protein is CASSETRSTDTQYF.